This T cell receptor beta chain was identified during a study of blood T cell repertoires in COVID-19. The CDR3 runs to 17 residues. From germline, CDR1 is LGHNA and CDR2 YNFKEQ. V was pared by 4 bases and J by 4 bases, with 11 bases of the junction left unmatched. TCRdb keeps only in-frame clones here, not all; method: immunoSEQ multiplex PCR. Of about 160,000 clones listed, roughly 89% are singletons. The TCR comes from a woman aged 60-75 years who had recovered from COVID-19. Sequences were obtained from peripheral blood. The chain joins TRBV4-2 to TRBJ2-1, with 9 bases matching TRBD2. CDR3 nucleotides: TGTGCCAGCAGCCGCCTTGGTGCCAGCGGGGGGTACAATGAGCAGTTCTTC. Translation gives CASSRLGASGGYNEQFF.